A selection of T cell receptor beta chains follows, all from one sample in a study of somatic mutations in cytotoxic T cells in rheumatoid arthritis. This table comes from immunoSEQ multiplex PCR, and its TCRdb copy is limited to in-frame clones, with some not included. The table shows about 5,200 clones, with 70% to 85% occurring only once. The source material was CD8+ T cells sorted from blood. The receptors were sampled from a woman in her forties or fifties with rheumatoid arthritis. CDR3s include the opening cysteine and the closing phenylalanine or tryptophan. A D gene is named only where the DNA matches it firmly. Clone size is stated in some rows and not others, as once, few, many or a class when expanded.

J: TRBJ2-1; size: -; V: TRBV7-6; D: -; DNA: TGTGCCAGCAGTAGACTAGATTACAATGAGCAGTTCTTC; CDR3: CASSRLDYNEQFF
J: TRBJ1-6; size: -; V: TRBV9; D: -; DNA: TGTGCCAGCAGCCCCTCAAGGGGAAATTCACCCCTCCACTTT; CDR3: CASSPSRGNSPLHF
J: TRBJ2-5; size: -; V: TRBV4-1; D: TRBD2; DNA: TGCGCCAGCAGCCATATAGCGGGAGGTCAAGAGACCCAGTACTTC; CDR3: CASSHIAGGQETQYF
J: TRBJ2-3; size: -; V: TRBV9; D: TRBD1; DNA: TGTGCCAGTAGGGGGCTCACAGATACGCAGTATTTT; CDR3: CASRGLTDTQYF
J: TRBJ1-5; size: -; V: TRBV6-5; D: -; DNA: TGTGCCAGCAGTCCGAACTATAGCAATCAGCCCCAGCATTTT; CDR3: CASSPNYSNQPQHF
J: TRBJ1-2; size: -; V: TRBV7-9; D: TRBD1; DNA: TGTGCCAGCAGGCATACCGCGCAGGGGACAGGGGGCTATGGCTACACCTTC; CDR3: CASRHTAQGTGGYGYTF
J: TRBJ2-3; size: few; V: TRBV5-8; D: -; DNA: TGTGCCAGCAGCTTGGGAGGGCGTGGGGATACGCAGTATTTT; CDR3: CASSLGGRGDTQYF
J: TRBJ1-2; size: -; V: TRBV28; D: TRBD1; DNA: TGTGCCAGCAGCCCCCCCACGGACAGGGGCTATGGCTACACCTTC; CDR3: CASSPPTDRGYGYTF
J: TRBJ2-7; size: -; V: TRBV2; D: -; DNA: TGTGCCAGCAGTGGCACCAGGGGTGACTACGAGCAGTACTTC; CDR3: CASSGTRGDYEQYF
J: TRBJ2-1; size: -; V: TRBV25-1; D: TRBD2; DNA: TGTGCCAGCAGTGAAGCTAGGACTAGCGTTTCCTACAATGAGCAGTTCTTC; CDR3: CASSEARTSVSYNEQFF
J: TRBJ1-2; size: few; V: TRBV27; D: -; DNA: TGTGCCAGCAGTTTAGCGGGGGACGATGGCTACACCTTC; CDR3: CASSLAGDDGYTF
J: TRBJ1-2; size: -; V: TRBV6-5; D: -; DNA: TGTGCCAGCAGGATAGAGGGGGGGGCTGTTTGGGGCTACACCTTC; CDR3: CASRIEGGAVWGYTF
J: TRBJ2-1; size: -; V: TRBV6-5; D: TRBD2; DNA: TGTGCCAGCAGTTACTCGAATGGACTAGCGGGTCGAGAGCAGTTCTTC; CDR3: CASSYSNGLAGREQFF
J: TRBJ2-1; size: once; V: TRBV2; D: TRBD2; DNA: TGTGCCAGCGATGCGGGAGCTTACAATGAGCAGTTCTTC; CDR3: CASDAGAYNEQFF
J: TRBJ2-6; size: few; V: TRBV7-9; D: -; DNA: TGTGCCAGCAGCATTCGGGGTCCATCTTTTATTGGGGCCAACGTCCTGACTTTC; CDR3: CASSIRGPSFIGANVLTF
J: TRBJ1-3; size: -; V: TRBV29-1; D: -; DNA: TGCAGCGCCATCGGGGGTGGCACCATATATTTT; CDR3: CSAIGGGTIYF
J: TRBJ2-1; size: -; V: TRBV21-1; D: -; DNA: TGTGCCAGCAGTTATGGGCAGGGGCTGAGCGATGAGCAGTTCTTC; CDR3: CASSYGQGLSDEQFF
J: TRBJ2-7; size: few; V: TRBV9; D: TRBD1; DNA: TGTGCCAGTGGGACAGGGGACTACGAGCAGTACTTC; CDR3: CASGTGDYEQYF
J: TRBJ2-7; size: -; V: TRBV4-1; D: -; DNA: TGCGCCAGCAGCCAAGGGGCGGGGGCTGCCTTGGACGAGCAGTACTTC; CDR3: CASSQGAGAALDEQYF
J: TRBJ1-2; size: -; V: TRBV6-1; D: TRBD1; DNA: TGTGCCATTTCACAGGGGGGAAGCTATGGCTACACCTTC; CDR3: CAISQGGSYGYTF
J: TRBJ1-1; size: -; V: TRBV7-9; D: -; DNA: TGTGCCAGCAGCCAGGGTTTGGCTGAAGCTTTCTTT; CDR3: CASSQGLAEAFF
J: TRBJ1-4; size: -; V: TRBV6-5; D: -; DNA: TGTGCCAGCAGTTACTCCGTCGTTGAAAAACTGTTTTTT; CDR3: CASSYSVVEKLFF
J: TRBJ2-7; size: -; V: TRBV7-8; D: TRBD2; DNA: TGTGCCAGCAGCTTAATTGAGGGAGGGTTCTCCTACGAGCAGTACTTC; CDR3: CASSLIEGGFSYEQYF
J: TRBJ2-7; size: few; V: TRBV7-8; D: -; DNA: TGTGCCAGCAGCTCACTCGAGGGTGATGGGAGGACCTACGAGCAGTACTTC; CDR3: CASSSLEGDGRTYEQYF
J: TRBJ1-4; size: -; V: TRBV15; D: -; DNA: TGTGCCACCAGCAGAGAGGAGGAGGTCACTAATGAAAAACTGTTTTTT; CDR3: CATSREEEVTNEKLFF
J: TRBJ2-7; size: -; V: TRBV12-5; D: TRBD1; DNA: TGTGCTAGTGGTTTGGCCGGGACAGGGGACTACGAGCAGTACTTC; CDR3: CASGLAGTGDYEQYF
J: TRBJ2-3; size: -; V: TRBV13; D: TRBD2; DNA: TGTGCCAGCAGCTTGGGAGGGCGTGGGGATACGCAGTATTTT; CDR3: CASSLGGRGDTQYF
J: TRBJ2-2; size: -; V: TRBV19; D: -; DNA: TGTGCCAGTAGTATCCACGAAGGAGCCGGGGAGCTGTTTTTT; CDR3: CASSIHEGAGELFF
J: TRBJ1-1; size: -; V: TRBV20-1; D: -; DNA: TGCAGTGTCCTACTCTCTTTCTTT; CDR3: CSVLLSFF
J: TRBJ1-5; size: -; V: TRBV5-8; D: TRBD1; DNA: TGTGCCAGCAGTACGGACAGGGAATTTCAGCCCCAGCATTTT; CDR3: CASSTDREFQPQHF
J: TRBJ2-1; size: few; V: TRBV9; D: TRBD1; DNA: TGTGCCAGCAGCGGAACCGGGACAGGGGTGTTCAGGTACAATGAGCAGTTCTTC; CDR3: CASSGTGTGVFRYNEQFF
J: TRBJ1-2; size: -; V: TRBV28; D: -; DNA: TGTGCCAGCTACTCCCGGTGGGCAGGGGCGGGTGGCTACACCTTC; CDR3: CASYSRWAGAGGYTF
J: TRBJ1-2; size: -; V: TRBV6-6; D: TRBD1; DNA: TGTGCCAGCAGTTACCCACAGGGGGCGGACTATGGCTACACCTTC; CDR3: CASSYPQGADYGYTF
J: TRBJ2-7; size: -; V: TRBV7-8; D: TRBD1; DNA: TGTGCCAGCAGCCCCGGACAGGGCTACGAGCAGTACTTC; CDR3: CASSPGQGYEQYF
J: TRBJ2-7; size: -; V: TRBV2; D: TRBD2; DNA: TGTGCCCCCCCAGGGGCGGGAGGGCCGGGGCGAGCCTACGAGCAGTACTTC; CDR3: CAPPGAGGPGRAYEQYF
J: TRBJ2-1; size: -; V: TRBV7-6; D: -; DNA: TGTGCCAGCAGCTTTATATCGGGCAATGAGCAGTTCTTC; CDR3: CASSFISGNEQFF
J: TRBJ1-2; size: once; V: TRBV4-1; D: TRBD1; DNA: TGCGCCAGCAGAACCACCGGGAGGGGGCTCGTGATCTTC; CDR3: CASRTTGRGLVIF
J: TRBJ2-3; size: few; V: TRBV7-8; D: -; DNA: TGTGCCAGCACTCCCTTAGCGTTCACAGATACGCAGTATTTT; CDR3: CASTPLAFTDTQYF
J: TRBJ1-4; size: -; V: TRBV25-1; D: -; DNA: TGTGCCAGCAGTGAATTTTTCCCGGCCGCGGGGAATGAAAAACTGTTTTTT; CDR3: CASSEFFPAAGNEKLFF
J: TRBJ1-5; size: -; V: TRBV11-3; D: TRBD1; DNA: TGTGCCAGCAGCTTACAGGGGGCGAAGCCCCAGCATTTT; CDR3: CASSLQGAKPQHF
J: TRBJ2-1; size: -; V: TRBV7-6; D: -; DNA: TGTGCCAGCAGCTTAACGGCGGCGGTCTCCTACAATGAGCAGTTCTTC; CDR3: CASSLTAAVSYNEQFF
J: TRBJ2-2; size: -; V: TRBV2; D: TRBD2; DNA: TGTGCCAGCAGTGTTCCTAGCGGGCCGAACACCGGGGAGCTGTTTTTT; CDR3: CASSVPSGPNTGELFF
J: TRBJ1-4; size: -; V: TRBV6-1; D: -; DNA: TGTGCCAGCAGTGTTGGACAGCAGCTTAATGAAAAACTGTTTTTT; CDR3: CASSVGQQLNEKLFF
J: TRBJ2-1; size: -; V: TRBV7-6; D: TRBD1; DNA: TGTGCCAGCAGCGCTCTACAGGGGACGGTAGCAAGCAATGAGCAGTTCTTC; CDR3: CASSALQGTVASNEQFF
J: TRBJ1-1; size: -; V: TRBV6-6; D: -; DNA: TGTGCCAGCAGGTGGCACAAGAACACTGAAGCTTTCTTT; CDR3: CASRWHKNTEAFF
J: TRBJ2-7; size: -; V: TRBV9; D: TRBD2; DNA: TGTGCCAGCAGCCCAAGAGTAGCGGGGGAGCAGTACTTC; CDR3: CASSPRVAGEQYF
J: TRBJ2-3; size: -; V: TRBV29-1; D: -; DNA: TGCAGCGTTTACCGGGGCACAGATACGCAGTATTTT; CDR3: CSVYRGTDTQYF
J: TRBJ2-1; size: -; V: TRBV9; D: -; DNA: TGTGCCAGCAGTGGACTGGCCGGTGAGCAGTTCTTC; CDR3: CASSGLAGEQFF
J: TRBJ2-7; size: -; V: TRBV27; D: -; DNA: TGTGCCAGCAGTTTAAAGACACCGGTATCCTACGAGCAGTACTTC; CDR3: CASSLKTPVSYEQYF
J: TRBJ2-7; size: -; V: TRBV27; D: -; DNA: TGTGCCAGCAGTGTAGCGGTCGGAAACTACGAGCAGTACTTC; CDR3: CASSVAVGNYEQYF
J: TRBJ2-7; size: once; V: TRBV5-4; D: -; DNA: TGTGCCAGCAGGTCGGAGGAAACGGAATACGAGCAGTACTTC; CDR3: CASRSEETEYEQYF
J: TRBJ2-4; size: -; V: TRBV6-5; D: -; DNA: -; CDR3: CASSSSTGGANIQYF
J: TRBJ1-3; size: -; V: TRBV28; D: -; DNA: TGTGCCAGCAGTTTATTCTTAAGAGGGCCCTCTGGAAACACCATATATTTT; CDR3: CASSLFLRGPSGNTIYF
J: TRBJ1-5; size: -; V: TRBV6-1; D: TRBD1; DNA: TGTGCCAGCGCTGGACAGGGCCCCCAGCCCCAGCATTTT; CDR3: CASAGQGPQPQHF
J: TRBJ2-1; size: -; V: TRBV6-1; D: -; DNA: TGTGCCAGCAGAAAAGAGGACTACTCCTACAATGAGCAGTTCTTC; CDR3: CASRKEDYSYNEQFF
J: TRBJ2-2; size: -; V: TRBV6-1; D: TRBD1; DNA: TGTGCCAGCACTCAGGGGGACAGCGGGGAGCTGTTTTTT; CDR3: CASTQGDSGELFF
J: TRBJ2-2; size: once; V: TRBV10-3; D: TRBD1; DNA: TGTGCCAGCCAGGGGGAGAACACCGGGGAGCTGTTTTTT; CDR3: CASQGENTGELFF
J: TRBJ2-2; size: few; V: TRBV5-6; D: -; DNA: -; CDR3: CASSLRFGELFF
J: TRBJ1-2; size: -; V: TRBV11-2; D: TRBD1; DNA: TGTGCCAGCAGCTTAGGGAAGGGGGCGATCTATGGCTACACCTTC; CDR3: CASSLGKGAIYGYTF
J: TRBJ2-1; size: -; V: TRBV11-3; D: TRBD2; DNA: TGTGCCAGCAGCTTAACGGGGGGGCCGGCGGTTGAGCAGTTCTTC; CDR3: CASSLTGGPAVEQFF